This T cell receptor beta chain was documented in a study of somatic mutations in cytotoxic T cells in rheumatoid arthritis. Germline V gene sequence: CDR1 MNHNS, CDR2 SASEGT. The CDR3 is 15 residues long. V gave up 5 bases and J gave up 0 bases, with 10 bases separating them. Using immunoSEQ multiplex PCR, the repertoire was profiled, and TCRdb retains in-frame clones only, with some absent. This table has 15,000 to 20,000 clones, roughly 82% appearing once. Input material: CD8+ T cells sorted from blood. This rearrangement joins TRBV6-1 to TRBJ1-4, with D tentatively TRBD1 (5 bases). This TCR was sampled from an adult with rheumatoid arthritis. CDR3 DNA sequence: TGTGCCAGCAGTATAACGACAGCAACTAATGAAAAACTGTTTTTT. Its protein product is CASSITTATNEKLFF.